The entry that follows covers one TCR beta chain sequence. Its antigen is unknown. This sample stems from a study of cytomegalovirus exposure and HLA in healthy donors. Study-level findings and limits: The authors later linked a missense DCLRE1C variant to TCR beta V- and J-gene trimming.

CDR1 is MDHEN and CDR2 is SYDVKM in the germline V gene. The CDR3 runs 14 residues. V was trimmed by 5 bases and J by 2 bases, leaving 12 bases between them. PCR used 60 Vbeta primers and 13 Jbeta primers. Some clones are missing from TCRdb's copy, which holds only in-frame ones; the method was immunoSEQ multiplex PCR. The table records fewer than 200,000 clones, around four fifths of them present only once. Source material: PBMCs. The sequence derives from a woman between 45 and 60 years old in good health and CMV-seronegative. V and J are TRBV28 and TRBJ1-1; D gene unclear. CDR3 sequence (DNA): TGTGCCAGCAGTAAACCCGACTTTAACACTGAAGCTTTCTTT. Translating gives CASSKPDFNTEAFF.